This T cell receptor beta chain was recorded in a study of beta chain features in type 1 diabetes. Study findings and constraints: TCRB CDR3s from Type 1 diabetes patients were moderately but significantly shorter in all four CD4+ subsets.

For this clone: Its antigen is still unknown.

V shed 7 bases and J 0 bases; nucleotides not matched to a gene: 5. The CDR3 is 14 residues long. Germline V gives CDR1 LNHDA, CDR2 SQIVND (reference sequence). Investigators reverse transcribed all isolated RNA, so they sequenced expressed TCRB transcripts. The table came from immunoSEQ multiplex PCR; TCRdb's copy has only in-frame clones and leaves some out. The sample consists of more than 300,000 clones, 8% to 10% of them appearing once. The sequence was collected from a man aged 25-45 years with type 1 diabetes. This chain joins TRBV19 and TRBJ1-1, with 7 bases identical to TRBD1. What was sequenced was central memory CD4+ T cells from blood. CDR3 DNA sequence: TGTGCCAGTAATGTGGACAGGATGAACACTGAAGCTTTCTTT. This sequence encodes CASNVDRMNTEAFF.